This TCR beta chain came from a study of early T cells in non-severe SARS-CoV-2 infection. At the level of the study: Sequenced bulk RNA came from whole blood that was unsorted, and chains were unpaired.

This CDR3 region has 14 residues. The V and J ends lost 8 bases and 1 base respectively, with 11 bases between them. Germline V gene lookup returns CDR1 ENHRY and CDR2 SYGVKD. TCRdb itself ran the 5' RACE reads through MiXCR, one entry per CDR3 protein. Of roughly 60,000 distinct CDR3 sequences listed, less than 15% are singletons. The specimen was whole blood. This clonotype was sampled from an adult who was a healthcare worker with PCR-confirmed SARS-CoV-2 infection or an uninfected control (not recorded which). The chain has TRBV10-3 and TRBJ2-2; D not certain. The CDR3 coding sequence is TGTGCCATCCCGAGTGAAATGAACACCGGGGAGCTGTTTTTT. This translates into CAIPSEMNTGELFF.